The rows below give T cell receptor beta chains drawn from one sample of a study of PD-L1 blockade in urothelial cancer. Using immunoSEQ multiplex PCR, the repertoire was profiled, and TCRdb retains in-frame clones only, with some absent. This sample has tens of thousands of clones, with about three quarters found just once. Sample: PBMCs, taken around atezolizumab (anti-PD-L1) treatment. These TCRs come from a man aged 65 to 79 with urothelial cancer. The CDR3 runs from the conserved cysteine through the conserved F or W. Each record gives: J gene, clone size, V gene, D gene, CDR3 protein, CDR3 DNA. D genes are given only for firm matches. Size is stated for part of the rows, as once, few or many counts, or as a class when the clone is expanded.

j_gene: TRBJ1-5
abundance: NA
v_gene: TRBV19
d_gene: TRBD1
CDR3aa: CASIGRDRSSSSGAQHF
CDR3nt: TGTGCCAGTATAGGGAGGGACAGGTCCTCGTCATCAGGGGCCCAGCATTTT

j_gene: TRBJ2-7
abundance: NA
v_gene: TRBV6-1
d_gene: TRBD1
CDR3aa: CASSEAWGRDRDYEQYF
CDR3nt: TGTGCCAGCAGTGAAGCGTGGGGTAGGGACAGGGACTACGAGCAGTACTTC

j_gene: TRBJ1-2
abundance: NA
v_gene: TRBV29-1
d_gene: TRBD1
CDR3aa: CSVDWTGDYGYTF
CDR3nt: TGCAGCGTTGACTGGACAGGGGACTATGGCTACACCTTC

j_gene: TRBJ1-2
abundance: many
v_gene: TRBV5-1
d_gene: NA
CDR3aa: CASSLDWANGYTF
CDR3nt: TGCGCCAGCAGCTTGGACTGGGCTAATGGCTACACCTTC

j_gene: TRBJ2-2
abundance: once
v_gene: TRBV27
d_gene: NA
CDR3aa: CASRTRANTGELFF
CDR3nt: TGTGCCAGCCGAACTCGGGCGAACACCGGGGAGCTGTTTTTT

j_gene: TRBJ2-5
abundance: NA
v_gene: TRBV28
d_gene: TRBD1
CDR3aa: CASSRRGQVARETQYF
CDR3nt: TGTGCCAGCAGCCGACGGGGACAGGTGGCCCGGGAGACCCAGTACTTC

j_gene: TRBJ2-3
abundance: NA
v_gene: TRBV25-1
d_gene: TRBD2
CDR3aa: CASSATSGKTDTQYF
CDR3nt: TGTGCCAGCAGTGCGACTAGCGGGAAGACAGATACGCAGTATTTT

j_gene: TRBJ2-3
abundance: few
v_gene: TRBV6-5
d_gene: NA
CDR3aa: CASKGGAGTDTQYF
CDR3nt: TGTGCCAGCAAAGGGGGGGCTGGGACAGATACGCAGTATTTT

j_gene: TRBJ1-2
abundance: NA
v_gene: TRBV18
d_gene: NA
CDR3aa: CASSPDTNREYRGYTF
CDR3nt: TGTGCCAGCTCCCCCGACACAAACAGGGAGTACCGTGGCTACACCTTC

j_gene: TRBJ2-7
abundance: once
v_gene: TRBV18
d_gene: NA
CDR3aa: CASSPGPPGYEQYF
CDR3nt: TGTGCCAGCTCACCAGGTCCTCCCGGCTACGAGCAGTACTTC

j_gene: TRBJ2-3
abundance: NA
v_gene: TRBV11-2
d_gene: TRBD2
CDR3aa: CASSLERGGHPDTQYF
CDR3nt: TGTGCCAGCAGCCTCGAGCGGGGCGGGCATCCAGATACGCAGTATTTT

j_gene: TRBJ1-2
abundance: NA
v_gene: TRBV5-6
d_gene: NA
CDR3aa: CASSLGRLDDYGYTF
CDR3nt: TGTGCCAGCAGCTTGGGCCGTCTAGACGACTATGGCTACACCTTC

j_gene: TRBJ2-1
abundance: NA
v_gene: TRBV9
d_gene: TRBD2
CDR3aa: CASSETSGVNEQFF
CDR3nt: TGTGCCAGCAGCGAGACTAGCGGGGTCAATGAGCAGTTCTTC

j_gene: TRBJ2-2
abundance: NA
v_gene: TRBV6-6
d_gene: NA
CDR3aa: CASSPTGNTGELFF
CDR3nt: TGTGCCAGCAGTCCGACAGGGAACACCGGGGAGCTGTTTTTT

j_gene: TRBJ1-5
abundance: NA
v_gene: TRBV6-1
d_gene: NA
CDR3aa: CASIQDSNQPQHF
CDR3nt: TGTGCCAGCATCCAGGATAGCAATCAGCCCCAGCATTTT

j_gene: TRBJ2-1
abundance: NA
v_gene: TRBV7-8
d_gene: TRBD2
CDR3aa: CASSFTLSGRYVNEQFF
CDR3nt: TGTGCCAGCAGCTTTACGTTAAGCGGGAGATACGTCAATGAGCAGTTCTTC

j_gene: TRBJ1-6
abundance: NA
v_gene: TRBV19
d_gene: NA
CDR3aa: CASSGRGNSPLHF
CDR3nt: TGTGCCAGTAGTGGCAGGGGTAATTCACCCCTCCACTTT

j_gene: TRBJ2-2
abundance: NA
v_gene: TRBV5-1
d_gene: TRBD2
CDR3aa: CASSPSGSSTGELFF
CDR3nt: TGCGCCAGCAGCCCTAGCGGGAGTAGCACCGGGGAGCTGTTTTTT

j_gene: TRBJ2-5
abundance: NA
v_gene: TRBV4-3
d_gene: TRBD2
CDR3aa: CASSQFASGGNQETQYF
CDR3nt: TGCGCCAGCAGCCAATTCGCTAGCGGGGGAAACCAAGAGACCCAGTACTTC

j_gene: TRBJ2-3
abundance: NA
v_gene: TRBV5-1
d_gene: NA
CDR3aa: CASSFPTGGTDTQYF
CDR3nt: TGCGCCAGCAGCTTCCCAACGGGAGGCACAGATACGCAGTATTTT

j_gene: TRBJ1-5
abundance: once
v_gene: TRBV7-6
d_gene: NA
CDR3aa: CASSFGANQPQHF
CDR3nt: TGTGCCAGCAGCTTTGGAGCCAATCAGCCCCAGCATTTT

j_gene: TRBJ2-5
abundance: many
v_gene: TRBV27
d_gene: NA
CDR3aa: CASRRRLQETQYF
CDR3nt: TGTGCCAGCCGCCGGCGACTTCAAGAGACCCAGTACTTC

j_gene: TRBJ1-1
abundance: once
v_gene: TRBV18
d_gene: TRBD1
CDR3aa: CASSPDRRNTEAFF
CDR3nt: TGTGCCAGCTCCCCGGACAGGAGGAACACTGAAGCTTTCTTT

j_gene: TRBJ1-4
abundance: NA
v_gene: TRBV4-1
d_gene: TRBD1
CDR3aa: CASSLEGTGHEKLFF
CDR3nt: TGCGCCAGCAGCCTAGAAGGGACAGGGCATGAAAAACTGTTTTTT

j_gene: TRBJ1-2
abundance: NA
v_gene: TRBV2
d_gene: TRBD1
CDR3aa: CASSRDRAANYGYTF
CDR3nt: TGTGCCAGCAGTCGGGACAGGGCAGCTAACTATGGCTACACCTTC

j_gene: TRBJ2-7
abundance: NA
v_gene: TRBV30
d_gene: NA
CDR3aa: CAWSVRTGEQYF
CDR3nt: TGTGCCTGGAGTGTACGAACGGGGGAGCAGTACTTC

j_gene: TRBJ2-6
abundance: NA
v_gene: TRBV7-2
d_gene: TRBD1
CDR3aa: CASSPGTGGPGANVLTF
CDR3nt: TGTGCCAGCAGCCCCGGGACAGGGGGACCTGGGGCCAACGTCCTGACTTTC

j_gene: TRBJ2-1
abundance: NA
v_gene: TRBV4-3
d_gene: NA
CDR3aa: CASSQVATTNEQFF
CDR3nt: TGCGCCAGCAGCCAAGTCGCGACTACGAATGAGCAGTTCTTC

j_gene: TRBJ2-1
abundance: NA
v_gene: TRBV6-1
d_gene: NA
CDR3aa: CASSDEHPGRQFF
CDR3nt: TGTGCCAGCAGTGACGAGCACCCCGGGAGACAGTTCTTC

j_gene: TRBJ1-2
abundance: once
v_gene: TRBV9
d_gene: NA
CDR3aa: CASSVGGRGYGYTF
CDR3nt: TGTGCCAGCAGCGTAGGAGGTAGGGGCTATGGCTACACCTTC

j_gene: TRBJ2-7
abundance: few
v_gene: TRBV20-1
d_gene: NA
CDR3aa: CSARTGLEQYF
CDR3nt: TGCAGTGCTCGTACAGGGCTCGAGCAGTACTTC

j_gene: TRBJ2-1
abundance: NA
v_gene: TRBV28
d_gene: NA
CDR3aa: CASSSKHRDTNTQFF
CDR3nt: TGTGCCAGCAGTTCCAAGCACCGGGACACCAATACGCAGTTCTTC

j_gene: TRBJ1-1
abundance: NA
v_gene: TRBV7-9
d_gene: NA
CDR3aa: CASSSRLDTEAFF
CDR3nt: TGTGCCAGCAGCTCGCGGTTAGACACTGAAGCTTTCTTT

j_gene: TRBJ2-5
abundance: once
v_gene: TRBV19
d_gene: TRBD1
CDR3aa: CASSPTGGETQYF
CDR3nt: TGTGCCAGTAGTCCGACAGGGGGAGAGACCCAGTACTTC

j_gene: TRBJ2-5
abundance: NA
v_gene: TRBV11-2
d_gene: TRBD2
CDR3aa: CASSLGAGGSQETQYF
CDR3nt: TGTGCCAGCAGCTTAGGAGCGGGGGGGTCCCAAGAGACCCAGTACTTC

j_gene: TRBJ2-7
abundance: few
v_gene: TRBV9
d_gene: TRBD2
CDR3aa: CASSVAGGAEQYF
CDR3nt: TGTGCCAGCAGCGTAGCGGGGGGGGCCGAGCAGTACTTC

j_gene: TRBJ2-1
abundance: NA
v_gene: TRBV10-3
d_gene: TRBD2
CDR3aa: CAISESFGDYTDNEQFF
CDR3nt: TGTGCCATCAGTGAGTCATTTGGGGACTATACAGACAATGAGCAGTTCTTC

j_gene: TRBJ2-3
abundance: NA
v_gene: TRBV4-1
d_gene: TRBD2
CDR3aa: CASSQDLGRGRRTDTQYF
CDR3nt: TGCGCCAGCAGCCAAGATCTTGGGAGGGGCCGCCGCACAGATACGCAGTATTTT

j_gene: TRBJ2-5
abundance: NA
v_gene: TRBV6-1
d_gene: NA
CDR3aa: CASYRREGRETQYF
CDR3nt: TGTGCCAGCTATCGGAGAGAGGGGAGGGAGACCCAGTACTTC

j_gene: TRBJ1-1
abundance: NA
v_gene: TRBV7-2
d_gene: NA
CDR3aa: CASSLDFWGMGTEAFF
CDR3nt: TGTGCCAGCAGCTTAGATTTCTGGGGCATGGGCACTGAAGCTTTCTTT

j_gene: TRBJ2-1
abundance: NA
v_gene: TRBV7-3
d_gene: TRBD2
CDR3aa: CASSLGLADNEQFF
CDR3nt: TGTGCCAGCAGCTTGGGACTAGCGGACAATGAGCAGTTCTTC

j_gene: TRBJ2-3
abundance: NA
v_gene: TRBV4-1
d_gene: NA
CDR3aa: CASSPEHTGTRTQYF
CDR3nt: TGCGCCAGCAGCCCGGAACATACAGGGACCCGTACGCAGTATTTT

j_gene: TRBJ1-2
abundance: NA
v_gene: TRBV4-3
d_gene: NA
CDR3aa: CASSQDQGYGYTF
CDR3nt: TGCGCCAGCAGCCAAGACCAGGGTTATGGCTACACCTTC

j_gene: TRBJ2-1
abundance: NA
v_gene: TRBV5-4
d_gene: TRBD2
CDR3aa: CASSLSGRENEQFF
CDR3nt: TGTGCCAGCAGCCTTAGCGGGAGGGAAAATGAGCAGTTCTTC

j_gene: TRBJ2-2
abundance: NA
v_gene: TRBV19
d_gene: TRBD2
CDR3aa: CASSIKTSGPVAGGELFF
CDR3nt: TGTGCCAGTAGTATTAAGACTAGCGGGCCGGTGGCGGGCGGGGAGCTGTTTTTT

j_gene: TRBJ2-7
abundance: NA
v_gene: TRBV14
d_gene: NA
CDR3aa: CASSQEYGSPYEQYF
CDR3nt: TGTGCCAGCAGCCAAGAGTACGGGTCTCCCTACGAGCAGTACTTC

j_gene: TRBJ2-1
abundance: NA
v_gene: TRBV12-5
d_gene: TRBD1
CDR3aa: CASGLVLGTGIFF
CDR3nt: TGTGCTAGTGGTTTGGTACTGGGGACAGGGATATTCTTC

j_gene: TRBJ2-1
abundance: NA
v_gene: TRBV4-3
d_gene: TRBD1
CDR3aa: CASSQDKWGQGDNEQFF
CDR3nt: TGCGCCAGCAGCCAAGATAAATGGGGACAGGGGGACAATGAGCAGTTCTTC

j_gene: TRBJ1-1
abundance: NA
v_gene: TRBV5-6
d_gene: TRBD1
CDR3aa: CASSPLRGAEAFF
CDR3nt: TGTGCCAGCAGCCCACTCAGGGGGGCTGAAGCTTTCTTT

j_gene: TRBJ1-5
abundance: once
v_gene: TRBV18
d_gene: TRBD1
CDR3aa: CASSPGRGYGQPQHF
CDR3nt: TGTGCCAGCTCACCAGGCAGGGGGTATGGTCAGCCCCAGCATTTT